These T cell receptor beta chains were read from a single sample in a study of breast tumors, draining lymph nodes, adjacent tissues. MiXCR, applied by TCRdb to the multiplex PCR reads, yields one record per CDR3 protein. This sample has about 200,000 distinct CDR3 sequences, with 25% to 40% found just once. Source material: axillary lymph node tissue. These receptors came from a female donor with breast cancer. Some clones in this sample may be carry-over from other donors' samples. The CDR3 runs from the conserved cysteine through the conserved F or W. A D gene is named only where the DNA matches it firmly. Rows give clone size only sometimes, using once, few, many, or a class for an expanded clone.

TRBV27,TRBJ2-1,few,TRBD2,CASSLLAGGPGASYNEQFF,TGTGCCAGCAGCTTACTAGCGGGAGGGCCGGGGGCCTCCTACAATGAGCAGTTCTTC
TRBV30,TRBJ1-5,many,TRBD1,CAWSAGQYSNQPQHF,TGTGCCTGGAGCGCGGGACAGTATAGCAATCAGCCCCAGCATTTT
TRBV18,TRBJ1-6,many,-,CASSPAYSYNSPLHF,TGTGCCAGCTCACCGGCGTACTCCTATAATTCACCCCTCCACTTT
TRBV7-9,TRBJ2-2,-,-,CASLLNTGELFF,TGTGCCAGCCTCCTGAACACCGGGGAGCTGTTTTTT
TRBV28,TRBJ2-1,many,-,CASSGWNEQFF,TGTGCCAGCAGTGGGTGGAATGAGCAGTTCTTC
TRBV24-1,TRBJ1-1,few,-,CATRQTGWDTEAFF,TGTGCCACCCGTCAGACAGGCTGGGACACTGAAGCTTTCTTT
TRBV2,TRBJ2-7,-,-,CASRKSRWGMGEQYF,TGTGCCAGCAGAAAATCCCGCTGGGGCATGGGGGAGCAGTACTTC
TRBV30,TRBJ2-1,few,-,CAWSASVGSYNKQFF,TGTGCCTGGAGTGCGTCGGTAGGCTCCTACAATAAGCAGTTCTTC
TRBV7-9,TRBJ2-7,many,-,CASSSDNEQYF,TGTGCCAGCAGCTCCGACAACGAGCAGTACTTC
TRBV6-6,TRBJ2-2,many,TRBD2,CASSYSIIGRGGTGELFF,TGTGCCAGCAGTTACTCTATTATCGGGAGGGGAGGCACCGGGGAGCTGTTTTTT
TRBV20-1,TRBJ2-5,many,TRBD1,CSARAATGGKETQYF,TGCAGTGCTAGAGCCGCCACAGGGGGGAAAGAGACCCAGTACTTC
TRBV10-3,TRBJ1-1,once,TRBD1,CAISETLQGEGAFF,TGTGCCATCAGTGAGACCCTACAGGGGGAGGGAGCTTTCTTT
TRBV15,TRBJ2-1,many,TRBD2,CATSSEASGRGEQFF,TGTGCCACCAGTTCCGAGGCTAGCGGGAGGGGTGAGCAGTTCTTC
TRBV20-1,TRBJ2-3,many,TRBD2,CSARPGLEATDTQYF,TGCAGTGCCCGCCCGGGACTAGAAGCCACAGATACGCAGTATTTT
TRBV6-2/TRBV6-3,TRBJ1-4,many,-,CASSRGRNEKLFF,TGTGCCAGCAGCCGCGGGAGGAATGAAAAACTGTTTTTT
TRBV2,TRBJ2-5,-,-,CASSAGAVETQYF,TGTGCCAGCAGTGCAGGGGCGGTAGAGACCCAGTACTTC
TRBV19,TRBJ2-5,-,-,CASSSQLPGHQQETQSF,TGTGCCAGTAGTTCACAATTACCGGGACACCAACAAGAGACCCAGTCCTTC
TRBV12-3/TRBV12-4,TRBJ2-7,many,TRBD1,CASSLGQSYEQYF,TGTGCCAGCAGTTTGGGACAGTCCTACGAGCAGTACTTC
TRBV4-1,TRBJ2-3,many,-,CASSQDRVQGRTQYF,TGCGCCAGCAGCCAAGATCGGGTCCAGGGCCGTACGCAGTATTTT
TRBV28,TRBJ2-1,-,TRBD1,CASSLGAGGDEQFF,TGTGCCAGCAGTTTAGGGGCAGGGGGCGATGAGCAGTTCTTC
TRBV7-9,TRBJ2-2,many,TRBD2,CASSLNPSGGNTGELFF,TGTGCCAGCAGTTTAAACCCTAGCGGGGGGAACACCGGGGAGCTGTTTTTT
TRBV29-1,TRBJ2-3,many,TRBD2,CSVEEGGGAGDTQYF,TGCAGCGTTGAAGAAGGCGGGGGGGCTGGAGATACGCAGTATTTT
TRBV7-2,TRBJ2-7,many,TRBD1,CASSIRTGGSFYEQYF,TGTGCCAGCAGCATCAGGACAGGGGGGAGTTTTTACGAGCAGTACTTC
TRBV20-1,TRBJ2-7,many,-,CSASDTYEQYF,TGCAGTGCTAGCGACACCTACGAGCAGTACTTC
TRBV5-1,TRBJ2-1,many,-,CASSLQGMPYNEQFF,TGCGCCAGCAGCTTGCAGGGGATGCCCTACAATGAGCAGTTCTTC
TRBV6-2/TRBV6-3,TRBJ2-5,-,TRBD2,CTSSWREGSQETQYF,TGTACCAGCAGTTGGCGGGAGGGCTCTCAAGAGACCCAGTACTTC
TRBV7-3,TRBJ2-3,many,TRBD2,CASSPLAGATTDTQYF,TGTGCCAGCAGCCCACTAGCGGGGGCGACCACAGATACGCAGTATTTT
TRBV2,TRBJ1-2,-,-,CASSEVGNYGYTF,TGTGCCAGCAGTGAAGTCGGGAACTATGGCTACACCTTC
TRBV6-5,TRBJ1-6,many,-,CASMRSAGSLGSPLHF,TGTGCCAGCATGCGTTCGGCAGGGAGTTTAGGGTCACCCCTCCACTTT
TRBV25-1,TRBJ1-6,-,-,CASSVARWGPLHF,TGTGCCAGCAGTGTAGCGCGGTGGGGGCCCCTCCACTTT
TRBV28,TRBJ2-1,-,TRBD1,CASRPLGQVLDNEQFF,TGTGCCAGCAGACCCTTAGGACAGGTCCTGGACAATGAGCAGTTCTTC
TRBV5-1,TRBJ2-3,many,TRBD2,CASSLGTSGVSTDTQYF,TGCGCCAGCAGCTTGGGGACTAGCGGGGTTAGCACAGATACGCAGTATTTT
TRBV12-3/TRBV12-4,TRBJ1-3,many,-,CASGGRARNTIYF,TGTGCCAGCGGGGGGAGGGCACGGAACACCATATATTTT
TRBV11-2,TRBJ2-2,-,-,CASSPWGSGNTGELFF,TGTGCCAGCAGCCCCTGGGGGAGCGGGAACACCGGGGAGCTGTTTTTT
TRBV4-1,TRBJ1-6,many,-,CASSQTPLERGGTYNSPLHF,TGCGCCAGCAGCCAAACCCCTCTGGAAAGGGGTGGGACCTATAATTCACCCCTCCACTTT
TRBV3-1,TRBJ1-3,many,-,CASRKGQASGNTIYF,TGTGCCAGCAGAAAAGGGCAGGCCTCTGGAAACACCATATATTTT
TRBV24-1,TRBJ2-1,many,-,CATAYSNNEQFF,TGTGCCACCGCCTACAGTAACAATGAGCAGTTCTTC